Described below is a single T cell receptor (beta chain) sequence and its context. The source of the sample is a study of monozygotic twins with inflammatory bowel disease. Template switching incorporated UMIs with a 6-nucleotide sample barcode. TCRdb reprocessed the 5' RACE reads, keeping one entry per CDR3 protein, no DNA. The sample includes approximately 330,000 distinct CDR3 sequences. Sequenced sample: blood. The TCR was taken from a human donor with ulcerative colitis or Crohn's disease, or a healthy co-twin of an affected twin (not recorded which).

The CDR3 here is CASSLLGQGGSDIQYF. The chain employs TRBV7-2 and TRBJ2-4; lacking DNA, the TRBD1 call made by TCRdb goes unchecked. The CDR3 length is 16 residues. CDR1 and CDR2 from the germline V gene are SGHTA and FQGNSA.